The source of this T cell receptor (beta chain) is a study of cytomegalovirus exposure and HLA in healthy donors. The primer mix had 60 Vbeta and 13 Jbeta primers. The data were produced by immunoSEQ multiplex PCR, yet TCRdb's version contains in-frame clones alone and is incomplete. The profile shows around 59,000 clones, about 80% of them singletons. The sequence was collected from a woman in her forties in good health and CMV-seronegative. The source material was PBMCs.

CDR3 nucleotide sequence: TGTGCCAGCAGCCTCAGGGGGAGCTCTAACTATGGCTACACCTTC. This gives the protein CASSLRGSSNYGYTF. The chain combines TRBV28 with TRBJ1-2; 7 positions agree with TRBD1. Unmatched junction bases numbered 7, after V lost 6 bases and J lost 0 bases. The CDR3 consists of 15 residues. Per the germline V gene, CDR1 is MDHEN and CDR2 is SYDVKM.